This T cell receptor (beta chain) originates from a study of blood T cell repertoires in COVID-19. The data were produced by immunoSEQ multiplex PCR, yet TCRdb's version contains in-frame clones alone and is incomplete. This sample has around 150,000 clones; roughly 93% occur once, and the top ten carry 2%. As for this clone: The junction departs from the called germline gene at one end, perhaps through a read error.

The germline V gene encodes CDR1 ENHRY and CDR2 SYGVKD. This CDR3 region has 12 residues. This chain connects TRBV10-3 to TRBJ1-1; D not certain. Sample: peripheral blood. The receptor was derived from a woman aged 55-70 years with COVID-19, enrolled during active disease. DNA for the CDR3: TGTGCCATCAGTGAGTCGACTCCAGTCAGAAGCTTT. Translating it yields CAISESTPVRSF.